The clone carrying this TCR beta chain was seen ten or more times. Its antigen is not known. The data stem from a study of regulatory T cells in long-lasting Graves disease. Time point defined: persistent/refractory GD, antithyroid drugs over 5 years with positive TRAb. The TCR library used RNA extracted from PBMCs. Enrollment of patients was through an endocrinology department in Xi'an, China. Staff drew roughly 9 milliliters of peripheral blood into EDTA tubes. TCR beta libraries were built with iRepertoire HTBI primers and Arm-PCR of CDR3 regions. TCRdb analysed the multiplex PCR reads with MiXCR anew, one entry per CDR3 protein. The sample gives 400,000 to 500,000 distinct CDR3 sequences, under 25% of which show up once; roughly 8% is in the top ten. Study results and limitations: Study was limited to peripheral blood, excluding thyroid tissue.

The source is a female donor with Graves disease. This material consisted of peripheral blood mononuclear cells (PBMCs), taken when the disease was refractory, from a patient treated with antithyroid drugs.

CDR3 bases: TGCAGTGCTAGAGGGTGGGGACTGGAGTACATTCAGTACTTC. It specifies CSARGWGLEYIQYF. V gene TRBV20-1 combines with J gene TRBJ2-4, with TRBD2 as a possible D gene (6 bases). CDR3 size: 14 residues. The ends were cut back, 1 base at V and 8 bases at J, with 15 bases in the middle. Germline CDR1 DFQATT, CDR2 SNEGSKA (reference sequence).